The entry below gives a single T cell receptor (beta chain) sequence along with its context. This clone's antigen is unknown. The input lacks base qualities; no much larger clone sits a single base away. Patients with a history of autoimmune disease or receiving systemic immunosuppression were excluded from the trial. In every dose cohort, peripheral blood was drawn for TCR sequencing at baseline, cycle 4 day 1, and cycle 7 day 1. Samples were obtained from an open-label, multicenter, first-in-human phase I dose-escalation trial of ivuxolimab. The trial enrolled adults with locally advanced or metastatic head and neck squamous cell, hepatocellular, melanoma or renal cell carcinoma. Before TCR sequencing, CD4+ T cells and CD8+ T cells were sorted from peripheral blood as separate populations. Genomic DNA was isolated from the sorted cells so that the TCRbeta CDR3 region could be sequenced. The immunoSEQ Assay was used for sequencing of TCRbeta CDR3 regions. TCRdb limited this immuneACCESS table to in-frame rearrangements with V and J called. A share of clones is missing; checked studies link under half to unresolved V genes, and the rest is unexplained. Recorded for this sample are 70,000 to 80,000 clones; more than 85% of them occurred a single time. Approximately 0.45% of the sample goes to the ten largest clones.

CDR1 and CDR2 (MDHEN, SYDVKM) derive from the germline V gene. V is clipped by 6 bases and J by 0 bases, and the sequence between their germline boundaries is 12 bases long. Inclusive of the bounding cysteine and phenylalanine, the CDR3 is 15 residues long. Only the CDR3 DNA stays, 45 bases, in frame from base 1. The data derive from a study of OX40 agonist ivuxolimab in advanced cancers. With respect to the entire study: Ivuxolimab was an agonistic, fully human IgG2 monoclonal antibody directed against OX40 (CD134), a costimulatory receptor. Intravenous ivuxolimab was administered to patients every 2 weeks at six dose levels: 0.01, 0.1, 0.3, 1.5, 3 and 10 mg/kg. Among the 52 dose-escalation patients, around 19 had hepatocellular carcinoma, roughly 15 melanoma, 9 renal cell carcinoma and 9 head and neck cancer. In the dose-escalation cohort, nearly 85% of patients were male, and the mean age was 60 years with a range of roughly 20 to 80. Prior anti-PD-1, anti-PD-L1 or anti-CTLA-4 therapy was permitted, and 40% to 50% of dose-escalation patients had received checkpoint inhibitors. Partial responses occurred in three dose-escalation patients: two with cutaneous melanoma and one with hepatocellular carcinoma. Peripheral TCRbeta sequencing aimed to test whether ivuxolimab altered TCR sequence diversity and caused clonal T-cell expansion. The monotherapy dose-escalation portion (N ≈ 57 patients) of the phase I ivuxolimab trial is reported in the paper. Study-wide findings and limitations: Which antigens the clonally expanded peripheral T cells were specific for was not determined. Low levels of normalized T-cell clonal expansion were also shown by some nonresponding patients. In partial responders in the 0.1-3.0 mg/kg groups, normalized peripheral clonal expansion was found to be among the lowest, especially among CD8+ T cells. On average, CD8+ T cells showed more expanded clones than CD4+ T cells after ivuxolimab. At doses of 0.1 to 3.0 mg/kg, clonal expansion of both CD4+ and CD8+ T cells in blood was seen between baseline and week 6.

This sequence was found in an adult with an advanced solid tumor such as melanoma, head and neck, liver or kidney cancer. The sequencing here drew on CD4+ or CD8+ T cells sorted from blood, taken in a trial of the OX40 agonist ivuxolimab. The sequence is built from TRBV28 and TRBJ1-3; the D gene identity is not certain. The bases are TGTGCCAGCAGCTCCCCCGGGAGCTCTGGAAACACCATATATTTT. Its protein product is CASSSPGSSGNTIYF. The CDR3 plus the reference TRBV28 and TRBJ1-3 genes for the other parts give the full variable domain: DVKVTQSSRYLVKRTGEKVFLECVQDMDHENMFWYRQDPGLGLRLIYFSYDVKMKEKGDIPEGYSVSREKKERFSLILESASTNQTSMYLCASSSPGSSGNTIYFGEGSWLTVV.